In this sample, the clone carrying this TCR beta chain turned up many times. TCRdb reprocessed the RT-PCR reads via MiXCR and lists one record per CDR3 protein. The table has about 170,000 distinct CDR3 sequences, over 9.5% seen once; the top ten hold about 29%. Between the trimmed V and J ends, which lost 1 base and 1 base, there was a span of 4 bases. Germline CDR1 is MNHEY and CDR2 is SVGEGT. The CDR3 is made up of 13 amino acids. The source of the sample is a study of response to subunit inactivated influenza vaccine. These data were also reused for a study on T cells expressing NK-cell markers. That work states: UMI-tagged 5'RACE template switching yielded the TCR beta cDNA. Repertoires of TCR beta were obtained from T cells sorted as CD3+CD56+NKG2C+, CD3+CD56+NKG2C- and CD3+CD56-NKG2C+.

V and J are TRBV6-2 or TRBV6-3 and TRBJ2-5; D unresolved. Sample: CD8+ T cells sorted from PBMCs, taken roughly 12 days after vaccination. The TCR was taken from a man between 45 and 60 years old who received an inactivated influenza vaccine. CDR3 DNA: TGTGCCAGCAGTTACTGGGTCCAAGAGACCCAGTACTTC. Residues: CASSYWVQETQYF.